Listed below are T cell receptor beta chains from one sample, sequenced in a study of T cell responses to AZD1222 COVID-19 vaccine. Using immunoSEQ multiplex PCR, the repertoire was profiled, and TCRdb retains in-frame clones only, with some absent. The table lists approximately 94,000 clones, 85% to 95% of them singletons. The source material was peripheral blood, sampled on day 0 of AZD1222 vaccination. The receptors come from an adult in good health. The CDR3 runs from the conserved cysteine through the conserved F or W. D genes are given only for firm matches. Clone size is given for some rows only: seen once, a few or many times, or a class if the clone is expanded.

NA	16	TRBV3-1/TRBV3-2	TRBJ1-2	NA	TGTGCCAGCAGCCATCAAAAGGGAGTAGGGGGGTATGGCTACACCTTC	CASSHQKGVGGYGYTF
NA	13	TRBV5-1	TRBJ1-1	NA	TGCGCCAGCAGCTTGGAGTCCGTCGGGGAAGCTTTCTTT	CASSLESVGEAFF
NA	16	TRBV27	TRBJ1-2	NA	TGTGCCAGCAGTCCGGATAGGAGTGGGTTTAACTATGGCTACACCTTC	CASSPDRSGFNYGYTF
NA	15	TRBV10-3	TRBJ2-4	TRBD2	TGTGCCTCCTCCGGGACTAGCGGAGCCAAAAACATTCAGTACTTC	CASSGTSGAKNIQYF
NA	17	TRBV3-1/TRBV3-2	TRBJ1-4	TRBD1	TGTGCCAGCAGCCAAGACACGGACAGGGGACTTAATGAAAAACTGTTTTTT	CASSQDTDRGLNEKLFF
NA	15	TRBV2	TRBJ2-3	TRBD1	TGTGCCCCCAGGGGGGACAGGGGTCCTCGGGATACGCAGTATTTT	CAPRGDRGPRDTQYF
NA	15	TRBV5-4	TRBJ2-5	NA	TGTGCCAGCAGCCACCGCGCCGAGCCGGGGGAGACCCAGTACTTC	CASSHRAEPGETQYF
NA	13	TRBV5-6	TRBJ2-7	NA	TGTGCCAGCAGCTTGCAAGTTCGTCGGGAGCAGTACTTC	CASSLQVRREQYF
NA	15	TRBV9	TRBJ2-1	TRBD2	TGTGCCAGCAGCTTAATAGCGGGAGTTGGGTATGAGCAGTTCTTC	CASSLIAGVGYEQFF
few	12	TRBV19	TRBJ2-1	TRBD2	TGTGCCAGTAGTATCCCGGGACTAGCGGAGTTCTTC	CASSIPGLAEFF
NA	14	TRBV2	TRBJ2-5	NA	TGTGCCAGCAAACCTCAGGGGTTGACAGAGACCCAGTACTTC	CASKPQGLTETQYF
NA	16	TRBV5-1	TRBJ2-1	TRBD2	TGCGCCAGCAGCCTTCCGGGACTAGCGGGAGTGGATGAGCAGTTCTTC	CASSLPGLAGVDEQFF
NA	13	TRBV9	TRBJ1-1	NA	TGTGCCAGCAGCCCCGGACAGAACACTGAAGCTTTCTTT	CASSPGQNTEAFF
NA	15	TRBV18	TRBJ2-7	TRBD1	TGTGCCAGCTCACCAGGGAGCAGGGGGCCCTACGAGCAGTACTTC	CASSPGSRGPYEQYF
once	14	TRBV7-3	TRBJ2-3	NA	TGTGCCAGCAGCCCGGAGAGTGTCACAGATACGCAGTATTTT	CASSPESVTDTQYF
NA	11	TRBV2	TRBJ2-1	NA	TGTGCCAGCAGTCGGATTGCCACAGAGTTCTTC	CASSRIATEFF
NA	12	TRBV2	TRBJ1-2	NA	TGTGCCAGCAGCCAGGAAGGGACGGGCTACACCTTC	CASSQEGTGYTF
NA	14	TRBV7-8	TRBJ2-3	NA	TGTGCCAGCAGCACAAGGGTGGGGTTGGTTACGCAGTATTTT	CASSTRVGLVTQYF
NA	17	TRBV4-2	TRBJ1-2	NA	TGTGCCAGCAGCCAAGTTCTGGGGTCGGAGGGCGGCTATGGCTACACCTTC	CASSQVLGSEGGYGYTF
NA	14	TRBV7-2	TRBJ2-2	NA	TGTGCCAGCAGCTTAGGGCAGATAACCGGGGAGCTGTTTTTT	CASSLGQITGELFF
NA	11	TRBV10-3	TRBJ2-7	NA	TGTGCCACGGGACCACCGTGGGAGCAGTACTTC	CATGPPWEQYF
NA	11	TRBV30	TRBJ2-1	NA	TGTGCCTGGAGCGTCGACAATGAGCAGTTCTTC	CAWSVDNEQFF
NA	17	TRBV9	TRBJ2-1	TRBD2	TGTGCCAGCAGCGTCACTCGTCCGGGACTAGCGGTAAATGAGCAGTTCTTC	CASSVTRPGLAVNEQFF
few	15	TRBV2	TRBJ2-1	NA	TGTGCCAGCACCGTACGGGACTTACCCTACAATGAGCAGTTCTTC	CASTVRDLPYNEQFF
NA	13	TRBV13	TRBJ2-5	NA	TGTGCCAGCAAAATCCCGGGGAACGAGACCCAGTACTTC	CASKIPGNETQYF
NA	18	TRBV27	TRBJ2-1	TRBD2	TGTGCCAGCAGAGGACTAGCGGGAGAGAAAGGCCTACCTAATGAGCAGTTCTTC	CASRGLAGEKGLPNEQFF
NA	12	TRBV7-9	TRBJ2-7	TRBD1	TGTGCCAGCATAGGACAGGGAGACGAGCAGTACTTC	CASIGQGDEQYF
NA	14	TRBV18	TRBJ1-2	TRBD1	TGTGCCAGCGGCATTTCGACAGGGGGCTATGGCTACACCTTC	CASGISTGGYGYTF
NA	16	TRBV28	TRBJ2-7	TRBD2	TGTGCCAGCAGTTTTCCCCTTTCTAGCGGGAGCTACGAGCAGTACTTC	CASSFPLSSGSYEQYF
NA	17	TRBV11-2	TRBJ2-7	TRBD1	TGTGCCAGCAGCTTAGTCGGGGGGACAGGGGGTAGTTACGAGCAGTACTTC	CASSLVGGTGGSYEQYF
NA	14	TRBV10-3	TRBJ2-7	NA	TGTGCCATCAGAACTGACGGAGACGGCTACGAGCAGTACTTC	CAIRTDGDGYEQYF
NA	14	TRBV6-6	TRBJ2-7	NA	TGTGCCAGCAGCAGAGGGACATCCTTATACGAGCAGTACTTC	CASSRGTSLYEQYF
NA	15	TRBV15	TRBJ1-6	TRBD1	TGTGCCACCAGCAGATGGGACAGGATCCAATCACCCCTCCACTTT	CATSRWDRIQSPLHF
NA	14	TRBV29-1	TRBJ2-3	TRBD2	TGCAGCGCTGATAGCGGGAGGGACACAGATACGCAGTATTTT	CSADSGRDTDTQYF
NA	17	TRBV5-6	TRBJ1-3	NA	TGTGCCAGCAGCCTTGACACAGGGAAACGCTCTGGAAACACCATATATTTT	CASSLDTGKRSGNTIYF
once	13	TRBV5-1	TRBJ1-6	NA	TGCGCCAGCAGCTTGCGGCAGAATTCACCCCTCCACTTT	CASSLRQNSPLHF
NA	11	TRBV20-1	TRBJ1-5	NA	TGCAGTGCTAGTACGGATCAGCCCCAGCATTTT	CSASTDQPQHF
NA	13	TRBV7-2	TRBJ2-2	NA	TGTGCCAGCAGAGGTTTCGGCACCGGGGAGCTGTTTTTT	CASRGFGTGELFF
NA	13	TRBV4-1	TRBJ2-7	NA	TGCGCCAGCAGCCAAAGACAGTTCTACGAGCAGTACTTC	CASSQRQFYEQYF
NA	14	TRBV7-8	TRBJ2-5	NA	TGTGCCAGCAGCCCCTCGCCTAGGGCGGAGACCCAGTACTTC	CASSPSPRAETQYF
NA	13	TRBV5-8	TRBJ1-1	NA	TGTGCCAGCTTTTACAGGGACTACACTGAAGCTTTCTTT	CASFYRDYTEAFF
NA	14	TRBV19	TRBJ1-6	NA	TGTGCCAGTACCGCGACCAACTCTTATTCACCCCTCCACTTT	CASTATNSYSPLHF
NA	13	TRBV2	TRBJ2-2	NA	TGTGCCAGCAGGACTGGTCCCACCGGGGAGCTGTTTTTT	CASRTGPTGELFF
NA	14	TRBV7-9	TRBJ2-7	TRBD1	TGTGCCAGCAGCTTATGGGACAGGGCGTACGAGCAGTACTTC	CASSLWDRAYEQYF
NA	16	TRBV30	TRBJ1-4	NA	TGTGCCTGGAGTGTTTGGGGGGCTGGTACTAATGAAAAACTGTTTTTT	CAWSVWGAGTNEKLFF